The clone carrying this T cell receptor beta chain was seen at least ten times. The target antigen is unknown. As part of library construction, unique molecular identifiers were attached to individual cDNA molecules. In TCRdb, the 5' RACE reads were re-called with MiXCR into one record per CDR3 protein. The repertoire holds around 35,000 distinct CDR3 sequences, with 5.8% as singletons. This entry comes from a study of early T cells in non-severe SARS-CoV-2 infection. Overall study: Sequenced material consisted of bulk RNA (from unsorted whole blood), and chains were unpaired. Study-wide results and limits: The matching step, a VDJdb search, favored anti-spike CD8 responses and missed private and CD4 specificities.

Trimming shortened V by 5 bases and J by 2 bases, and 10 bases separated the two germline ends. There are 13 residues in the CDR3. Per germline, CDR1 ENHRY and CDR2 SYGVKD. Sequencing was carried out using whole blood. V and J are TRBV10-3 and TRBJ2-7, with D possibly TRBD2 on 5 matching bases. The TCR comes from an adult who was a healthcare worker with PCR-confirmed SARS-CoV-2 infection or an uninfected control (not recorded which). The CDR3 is CAISKGGTYEQYF. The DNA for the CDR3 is TGTGCCATCAGTAAAGGAGGTACCTACGAGCAGTACTTC.